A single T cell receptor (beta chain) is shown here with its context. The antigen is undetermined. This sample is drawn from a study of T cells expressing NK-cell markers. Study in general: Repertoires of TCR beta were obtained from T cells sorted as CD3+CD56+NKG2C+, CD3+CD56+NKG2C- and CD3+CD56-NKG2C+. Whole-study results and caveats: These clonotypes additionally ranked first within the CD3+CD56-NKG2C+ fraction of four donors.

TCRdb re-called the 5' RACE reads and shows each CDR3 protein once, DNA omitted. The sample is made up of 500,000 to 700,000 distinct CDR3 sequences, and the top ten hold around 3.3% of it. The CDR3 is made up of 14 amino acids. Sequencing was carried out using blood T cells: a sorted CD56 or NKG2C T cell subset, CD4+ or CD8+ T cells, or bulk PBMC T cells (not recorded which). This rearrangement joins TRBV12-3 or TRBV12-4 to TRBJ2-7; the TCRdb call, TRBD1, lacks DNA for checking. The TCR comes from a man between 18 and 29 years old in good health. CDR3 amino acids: CASRWKQGAEEQYF.